These T cell receptor beta chains were read from a single sample in a study of a mutant IDH1 vaccine in newly diagnosed glioma. The method was immunoSEQ multiplex PCR; TCRdb's version includes in-frame clones alone and lacks a portion of them. The table shows tens of thousands of clones, with 80% to 90% occurring only once. Source: PBMCs, taken from a glioma patient treated with radiotherapy, temozolomide or both. These TCRs come from a woman between 45 and 65 years old with glioma. Both conserved end residues are part of each CDR3. The D gene is left open where the match is weak. Expanded clones are given a class, and other clones once, few, many or no size at all.

v_call: TRBV19
j_call: TRBJ1-1
d_call: -
clone_size: -
cdr3_nt: TGTGCCAGTAGTATTGACAGGACGAACACTGAAGCTTTCTTT
cdr3_aa: CASSIDRTNTEAFF

v_call: TRBV4-1
j_call: TRBJ1-2
d_call: TRBD1
clone_size: once
cdr3_nt: TGCGCCAGCAGCCAGCCCAGGGGGACCTATGGCTACACCTTC
cdr3_aa: CASSQPRGTYGYTF

v_call: TRBV7-8
j_call: TRBJ1-5
d_call: -
clone_size: -
cdr3_nt: TGTGCCAGCAGCACAGGGCCCACAGATCTCGGCAATCAGCCCCAGCATTTT
cdr3_aa: CASSTGPTDLGNQPQHF

v_call: TRBV6-5
j_call: TRBJ2-7
d_call: TRBD2
clone_size: -
cdr3_nt: TGTGCCAGCAGTTACTCGAGACTAGCGGTTTACGAGCAGTACTTC
cdr3_aa: CASSYSRLAVYEQYF

v_call: TRBV27
j_call: TRBJ2-7
d_call: -
clone_size: -
cdr3_nt: TGTGCCAGCAGTTTATCTGGCGACTCCTACGAGCAGTACTTC
cdr3_aa: CASSLSGDSYEQYF

v_call: TRBV5-1
j_call: TRBJ1-4
d_call: -
clone_size: -
cdr3_nt: TGCGCCAGCAGCTGGGAGGGACCGTCTAATGAAAAACTGTTTTTT
cdr3_aa: CASSWEGPSNEKLFF

v_call: TRBV5-5
j_call: TRBJ1-2
d_call: -
clone_size: few
cdr3_nt: TGTGCCAGCAGCTTGGTGGACAGTGCTGCGGGCTACACCTTC
cdr3_aa: CASSLVDSAAGYTF

v_call: TRBV11-1
j_call: TRBJ1-6
d_call: TRBD1
clone_size: -
cdr3_nt: TGTGCCAGCAGCTTCAGGACAGGGACTTCACCCCTCCACTTT
cdr3_aa: CASSFRTGTSPLHF

v_call: TRBV29-1
j_call: TRBJ1-6
d_call: -
clone_size: few
cdr3_nt: TGCAGCGGAGGAGAGTCCTATAATTCACCCCTCCACTTT
cdr3_aa: CSGGESYNSPLHF

v_call: TRBV7-2
j_call: TRBJ2-1
d_call: -
clone_size: -
cdr3_nt: TGTGCCAGCAGCTTAGTGTCCCTAGCCTACAATGAGCAGTTCTTC
cdr3_aa: CASSLVSLAYNEQFF

v_call: TRBV5-4
j_call: TRBJ1-6
d_call: TRBD1
clone_size: -
cdr3_nt: TGTGCCAGCAGCCTCGGACAGGGTGATTCACCCCTCCACTTT
cdr3_aa: CASSLGQGDSPLHF

v_call: TRBV6-5
j_call: TRBJ1-1
d_call: -
clone_size: -
cdr3_nt: TGTGCCACAGCCCCCTTAGAGAACACTGAAGCTTTCTTT
cdr3_aa: CATAPLENTEAFF

v_call: TRBV4-1
j_call: TRBJ1-2
d_call: -
clone_size: -
cdr3_nt: TGCGCCAGCAGCCAAGATTCGGACAGACTCCCTTATGGCTACACCTTC
cdr3_aa: CASSQDSDRLPYGYTF

v_call: TRBV6-5
j_call: TRBJ2-3
d_call: -
clone_size: -
cdr3_nt: TGTGCCAGCAGTTACGCTTATGGGAATACGCAGTATTTT
cdr3_aa: CASSYAYGNTQYF

v_call: TRBV4-1
j_call: TRBJ2-7
d_call: -
clone_size: -
cdr3_nt: TGCGCCAGCAGCCCTGGCGGGGGCCGTTGGGAGCAGTACTTC
cdr3_aa: CASSPGGGRWEQYF

v_call: TRBV2
j_call: TRBJ1-3
d_call: -
clone_size: -
cdr3_nt: TGTGCCAGCAGTGAAATGGTGGCAGGGACTGGAAACACCATATATTTT
cdr3_aa: CASSEMVAGTGNTIYF

v_call: TRBV14
j_call: TRBJ1-3
d_call: -
clone_size: -
cdr3_nt: TGTGCCAGCAGCCCCTTGGGACCGAGCTCTGGAAACACCATATATTTT
cdr3_aa: CASSPLGPSSGNTIYF

v_call: TRBV5-8
j_call: TRBJ2-5
d_call: -
clone_size: -
cdr3_nt: TGTGCCAGCAGCTCCTTGGAGGTGGAAGAGACCCAGTACTTC
cdr3_aa: CASSSLEVEETQYF

v_call: TRBV5-4
j_call: TRBJ2-2
d_call: -
clone_size: -
cdr3_nt: TGTGCCAGCAGCTGGGGTGAGGTCGGGGAGCTGTTTTTT
cdr3_aa: CASSWGEVGELFF

v_call: TRBV7-9
j_call: TRBJ2-6
d_call: -
clone_size: once
cdr3_nt: TGTGCCATCGGAGCTTCAGGCTCTGGGGCCAACGTCCTGACTTTC
cdr3_aa: CAIGASGSGANVLTF

v_call: TRBV4-1
j_call: TRBJ2-7
d_call: -
clone_size: -
cdr3_nt: TGCGCCAGCAGCCAACCAGGAAGGGGCAACTACTACGAGCAGTACTTC
cdr3_aa: CASSQPGRGNYYEQYF

v_call: TRBV6-6
j_call: TRBJ1-2
d_call: -
clone_size: -
cdr3_nt: TGTGCCAGCAGTTCCTACAGCTATGGCTACACCTTC
cdr3_aa: CASSSYSYGYTF

v_call: TRBV5-1
j_call: TRBJ1-4
d_call: TRBD1
clone_size: -
cdr3_nt: TGCGCCAGCAGCTCCGGGACAGTAAATGAAAAACTGTTTTTT
cdr3_aa: CASSSGTVNEKLFF

v_call: TRBV5-1
j_call: TRBJ2-5
d_call: -
clone_size: -
cdr3_nt: TGCGCCAGCAGCTTCTCAGGGGGGGAGACCCAGTACTTC
cdr3_aa: CASSFSGGETQYF

v_call: TRBV19
j_call: TRBJ2-5
d_call: -
clone_size: few
cdr3_nt: TGTGCCAGTAGTCTTCGACAGGCAGACCAAGAGACCCAGTACTTC
cdr3_aa: CASSLRQADQETQYF

v_call: TRBV9
j_call: TRBJ1-2
d_call: -
clone_size: -
cdr3_nt: TGTGCCAGCAGCCCTAGGGGGGACTGGGTCTATGGCTACACCTTC
cdr3_aa: CASSPRGDWVYGYTF

v_call: TRBV5-1
j_call: TRBJ2-5
d_call: TRBD2
clone_size: -
cdr3_nt: TGCGCCAGCCGTACCCTCCCGGGGGGAAGGGAGACCCAGTACTTC
cdr3_aa: CASRTLPGGRETQYF

v_call: TRBV19
j_call: TRBJ1-5
d_call: -
clone_size: -
cdr3_nt: TGTGCCAGTAGTATCAGGGGCCGGAATCAGCCCCAGCATTTT
cdr3_aa: CASSIRGRNQPQHF

v_call: TRBV27
j_call: TRBJ1-4
d_call: -
clone_size: few
cdr3_nt: TGTGCCAGCAGTGCGACAGGACTGAATGAAAAACTGTTTTTT
cdr3_aa: CASSATGLNEKLFF

v_call: TRBV19
j_call: TRBJ2-7
d_call: -
clone_size: -
cdr3_nt: TGTGCCAGTAGTATACAGGGATTAGCCTACGAGCAGTACTTC
cdr3_aa: CASSIQGLAYEQYF

v_call: TRBV1
j_call: TRBJ1-1
d_call: -
clone_size: -
cdr3_nt: TGCACCAGCAGCTTGGGCGGGACAGGTTCAGCTTTCTTT
cdr3_aa: CTSSLGGTGSAFF

v_call: TRBV9
j_call: TRBJ2-5
d_call: -
clone_size: -
cdr3_nt: TGTGCCAGCAGTGGAGGGGAGCAAGAGACCCAGTACTTC
cdr3_aa: CASSGGEQETQYF

v_call: TRBV29-1
j_call: TRBJ1-1
d_call: -
clone_size: few
cdr3_nt: TGCAGCGTTTCCCTCCGAGGGGGCACTGAAGCTTTCTTT
cdr3_aa: CSVSLRGGTEAFF

v_call: TRBV5-1
j_call: TRBJ1-5
d_call: TRBD1
clone_size: few
cdr3_nt: TGCGCCAGCAGCTTGGGGACAGGTCAGGAGCCCCAGCATTTT
cdr3_aa: CASSLGTGQEPQHF

v_call: TRBV30
j_call: TRBJ2-3
d_call: -
clone_size: once
cdr3_nt: TGTGCCTGGAGATCTTTCACAGATACGCAGTATTTT
cdr3_aa: CAWRSFTDTQYF

v_call: TRBV10-1
j_call: TRBJ1-4
d_call: -
clone_size: -
cdr3_nt: TGCGCCAGCCGGGACCAAAATGAAAAACTGTTTTTT
cdr3_aa: CASRDQNEKLFF

v_call: TRBV18
j_call: TRBJ2-1
d_call: -
clone_size: -
cdr3_nt: TGTGCCAGCTCACCTACGCTAGCCACTGAGCAGTTCTTC
cdr3_aa: CASSPTLATEQFF

v_call: TRBV19
j_call: TRBJ2-7
d_call: -
clone_size: -
cdr3_nt: TGTGCCAGTAGTTCAACCGGGACTCTGGGTTCCTACGAGCAGTACTTC
cdr3_aa: CASSSTGTLGSYEQYF

v_call: TRBV19
j_call: TRBJ2-7
d_call: -
clone_size: -
cdr3_nt: TGTGCCAGTCAAAAAGGGGGGGGCGGCTCCTACGAGCAGTACTTC
cdr3_aa: CASQKGGGGSYEQYF

v_call: TRBV12-5
j_call: TRBJ2-7
d_call: -
clone_size: -
cdr3_nt: TGTGCTAGTGGCCTAGACCCTAAATCCAGGCAGTACTTC
cdr3_aa: CASGLDPKSRQYF

v_call: TRBV9
j_call: TRBJ1-5
d_call: -
clone_size: -
cdr3_nt: TGTGCCAGCAGCGTAGCTCAGGGCGGGCAGCCCCAGCATTTT
cdr3_aa: CASSVAQGGQPQHF

v_call: TRBV6-5
j_call: TRBJ1-5
d_call: -
clone_size: -
cdr3_nt: TGTGCCAGCAAAATGGAGCCAATTAGCAATCAGCCCCAGCATTTT
cdr3_aa: CASKMEPISNQPQHF

v_call: TRBV5-1
j_call: TRBJ2-3
d_call: TRBD1
clone_size: -
cdr3_nt: TGCGCCAGCAGCTTACTGGGGACAGCAGATACGCAGTATTTT
cdr3_aa: CASSLLGTADTQYF

v_call: TRBV2
j_call: TRBJ1-6
d_call: -
clone_size: -
cdr3_nt: TGTGCCAGCAGTGAGCAGGGCAGTAGGAATTCACCCCTCCACTTT
cdr3_aa: CASSEQGSRNSPLHF

v_call: TRBV7-9
j_call: TRBJ2-5
d_call: -
clone_size: -
cdr3_nt: TGTGCCAGCATAGGGCAGAACCAAGAGACCCAGTACTTC
cdr3_aa: CASIGQNQETQYF

v_call: TRBV5-1
j_call: TRBJ1-2
d_call: -
clone_size: -
cdr3_nt: TGCGCCAGCCGACCGGGACCTAACTATGGCTACACCTTC
cdr3_aa: CASRPGPNYGYTF

v_call: TRBV1
j_call: TRBJ1-4
d_call: -
clone_size: -
cdr3_nt: TGCACCAGCAGCCACCCCGGGACCTCCTTTAATGAAAAACTGTTTTTT
cdr3_aa: CTSSHPGTSFNEKLFF

v_call: TRBV19
j_call: TRBJ1-5
d_call: -
clone_size: -
cdr3_nt: TGTGCCAGTAGTACTCACACTCAGCCCCAGCATTTT
cdr3_aa: CASSTHTQPQHF

v_call: TRBV4-1
j_call: TRBJ2-7
d_call: TRBD1
clone_size: once
cdr3_nt: TGCGCCAGCAGCCTTGGGACAGCCGGCCCTTACGAGCAGTACTTC
cdr3_aa: CASSLGTAGPYEQYF

v_call: TRBV19
j_call: TRBJ1-5
d_call: TRBD1
clone_size: few
cdr3_nt: TGTGCCAGTAGTGCGGGACAGGGTTATCAGCCCCAGCATTTT
cdr3_aa: CASSAGQGYQPQHF

v_call: TRBV27
j_call: TRBJ2-7
d_call: -
clone_size: -
cdr3_nt: TGTGCCAGCAGTTTATCAGAGGTAAACTACGAGCAGTACTTC
cdr3_aa: CASSLSEVNYEQYF

v_call: TRBV7-8
j_call: TRBJ1-2
d_call: -
clone_size: -
cdr3_nt: TGTGCCAGCAGCCCGCGGACCGGACAGAACCATGGCTACACCTTC
cdr3_aa: CASSPRTGQNHGYTF

v_call: TRBV30
j_call: TRBJ1-1
d_call: -
clone_size: -
cdr3_nt: TGTGCCTGGACTAATAAGGGACGGGCGAACACTGAAGCTTTCTTT
cdr3_aa: CAWTNKGRANTEAFF

v_call: TRBV9
j_call: TRBJ1-2
d_call: -
clone_size: -
cdr3_nt: TGTGCCAGCAGCCCCATGGACAGTAACTATGGCTACACCTTC
cdr3_aa: CASSPMDSNYGYTF

v_call: TRBV7-9
j_call: TRBJ1-4
d_call: TRBD1
clone_size: -
cdr3_nt: TGTGCCAGCAGCTCCAGAACAGGGGCTAATGAAAAACTGTTTTTT
cdr3_aa: CASSSRTGANEKLFF

v_call: TRBV6-4
j_call: TRBJ1-1
d_call: -
clone_size: -
cdr3_nt: TGTGCCAGCAGTGAGCAGGGGAGCACTGAAGCTTTCTTT
cdr3_aa: CASSEQGSTEAFF

v_call: TRBV6-6
j_call: TRBJ1-1
d_call: TRBD1
clone_size: few
cdr3_nt: TGTGCCAGCAGTTACCCCCGGGACAGACACACTGAAGCTTTCTTT
cdr3_aa: CASSYPRDRHTEAFF

v_call: TRBV6-6
j_call: TRBJ1-5
d_call: -
clone_size: -
cdr3_nt: TGTGCCAGTGAAAACCCGGCGGGGGCCCAGCCCCAGCATTTT
cdr3_aa: CASENPAGAQPQHF

v_call: TRBV6-5
j_call: TRBJ1-2
d_call: TRBD1
clone_size: -
cdr3_nt: TGTGCCAGCAGTTACTCCTACAGGGGTGCTAACTATGGCTACACCTTC
cdr3_aa: CASSYSYRGANYGYTF